This T cell receptor beta chain was captured in a study of memory CD4+ T cells and cytomegalovirus serostatus. Whole-study context: This sample comes from healthy Belgian adults, fewer than 10 CMV seropositive, around 26 seronegative. General observations from the study: Suggested: most of the CMV-linked TCR signature lies in CD4+ memory cells. Each of approximately 61 CMV-associated TCRbeta sequences occurred in one to five individuals.

Notes on this clone: Its antigen remains unknown.

The sort gate was single viable CD3+CD4+CD8-CD45RO+ cells for memory CD4+ T cells. Positive selection with CD4 microbeads enriched total CD4+ T cells. This table comes from immunoSEQ multiplex PCR, and its TCRdb copy is limited to in-frame clones, with some not included. The sample yields tens of thousands of clones, around four fifths seen once. This receptor was taken from an adult in good health and CMV-seropositive. The sequencing sample was made of memory CD4+ T cells from blood.

CDR3 coding DNA: TGTGCCAGCAGCTTGGGCGGTCTCGGGACTTATAATCAGCCCCAGCATTTT. Translation: CASSLGGLGTYNQPQHF. This chain uses TRBV5-5 with TRBJ1-5; tentatively, D is TRBD1 (5 bases). The CDR3 spans 17 residues. The ends were cut back, 0 bases at V and 4 bases at J, with 17 bases in the middle. The germline gives CDR1 SGHKS, CDR2 YYEKEE (reference sequence). Together with reference TRBV5-5 and TRBJ1-5, the CDR3 gives the full variable domain: DAGVTQSPTHLIKTRGQQVTLRCSPISGHKSVSWYQQVLGQGPQFIFQYYEKEERGRGNFPDRFSARQFPNYSSELNVNALLLGDSALYLCASSLGGLGTYNQPQHFGDGTRLSIL.